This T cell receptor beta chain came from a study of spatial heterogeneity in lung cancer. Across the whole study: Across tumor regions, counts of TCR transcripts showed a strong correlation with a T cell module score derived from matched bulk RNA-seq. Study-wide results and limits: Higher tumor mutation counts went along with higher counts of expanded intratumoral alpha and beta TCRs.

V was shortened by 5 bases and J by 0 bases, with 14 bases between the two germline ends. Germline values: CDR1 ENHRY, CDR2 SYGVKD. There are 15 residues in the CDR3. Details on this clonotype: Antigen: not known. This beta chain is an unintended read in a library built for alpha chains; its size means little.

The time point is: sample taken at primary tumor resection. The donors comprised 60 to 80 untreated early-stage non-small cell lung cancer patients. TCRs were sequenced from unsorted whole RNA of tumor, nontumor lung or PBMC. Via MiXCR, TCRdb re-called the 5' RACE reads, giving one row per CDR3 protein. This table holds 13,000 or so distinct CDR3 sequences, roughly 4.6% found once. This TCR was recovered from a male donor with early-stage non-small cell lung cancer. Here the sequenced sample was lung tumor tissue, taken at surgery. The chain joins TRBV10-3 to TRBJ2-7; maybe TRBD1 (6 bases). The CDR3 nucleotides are TGTGCCATCAGTAGGGACAACCCGGACTCCTACGAGCAGTACTTC. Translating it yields CAISRDNPDSYEQYF.